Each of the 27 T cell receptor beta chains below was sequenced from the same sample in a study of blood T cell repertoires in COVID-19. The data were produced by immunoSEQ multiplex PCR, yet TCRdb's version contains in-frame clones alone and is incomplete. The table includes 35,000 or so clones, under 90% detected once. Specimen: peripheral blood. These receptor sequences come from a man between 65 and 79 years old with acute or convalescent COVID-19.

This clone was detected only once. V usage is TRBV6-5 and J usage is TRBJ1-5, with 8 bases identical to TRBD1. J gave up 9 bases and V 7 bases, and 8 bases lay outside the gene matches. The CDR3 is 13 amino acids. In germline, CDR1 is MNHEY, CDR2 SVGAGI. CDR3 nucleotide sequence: TGTGCCAGCACTGGACAGGGTCTTGGGCCCCAGCATTTT. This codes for CASTGQGLGPQHF.

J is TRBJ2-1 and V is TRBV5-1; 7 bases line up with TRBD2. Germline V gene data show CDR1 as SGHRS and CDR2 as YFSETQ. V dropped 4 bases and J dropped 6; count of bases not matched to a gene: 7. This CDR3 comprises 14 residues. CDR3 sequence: CASSPRTSINEQFF. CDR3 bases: TGCGCCAGCAGCCCGAGGACTAGTATCAATGAGCAGTTCTTC.

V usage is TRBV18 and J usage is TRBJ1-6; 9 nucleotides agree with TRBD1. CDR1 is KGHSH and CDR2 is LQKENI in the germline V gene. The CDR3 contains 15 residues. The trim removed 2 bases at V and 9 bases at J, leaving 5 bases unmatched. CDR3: CASSPSGQGTSPLHF. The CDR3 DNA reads TGTGCCAGCTCACCATCGGGACAGGGAACTTCACCCCTCCACTTT.

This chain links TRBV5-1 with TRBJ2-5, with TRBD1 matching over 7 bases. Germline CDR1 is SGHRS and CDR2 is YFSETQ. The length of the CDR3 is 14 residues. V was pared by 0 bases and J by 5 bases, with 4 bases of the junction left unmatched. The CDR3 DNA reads TGCGCCAGCAGCTTGGCCGGCAGGGGGGAGACCCAGTACTTC. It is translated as CASSLAGRGETQYF.

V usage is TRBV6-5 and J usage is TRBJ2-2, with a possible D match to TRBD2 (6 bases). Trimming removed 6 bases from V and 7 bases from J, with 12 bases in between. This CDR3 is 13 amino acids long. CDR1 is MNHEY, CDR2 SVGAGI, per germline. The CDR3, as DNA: TGTGCCAGCAGGGACTATTCAAACGGGGAGCTGTTTTTT. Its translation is CASRDYSNGELFF.

The DNA for the CDR3 is TGCAGTGCTAGTGTACTAGCGGGAGGTGAAGATACGCAGTATTTT. It specifies CSASVLAGGEDTQYF. This chain links TRBV20-1 with TRBJ2-3; 12 bases are shared with TRBD2. From germline, CDR1 is DFQATT and CDR2 SNEGSKA (reference sequence). The CDR3 length is 15 residues. J was trimmed by 5 bases and V by 3 bases; bases with no gene match: 6.

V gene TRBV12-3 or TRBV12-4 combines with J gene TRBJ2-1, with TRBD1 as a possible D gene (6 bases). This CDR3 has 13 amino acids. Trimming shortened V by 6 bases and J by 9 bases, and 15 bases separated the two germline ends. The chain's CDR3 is CASRPTGIGEQFF. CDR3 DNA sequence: TGTGCCAGCAGACCTACAGGGATTGGTGAGCAGTTCTTC.

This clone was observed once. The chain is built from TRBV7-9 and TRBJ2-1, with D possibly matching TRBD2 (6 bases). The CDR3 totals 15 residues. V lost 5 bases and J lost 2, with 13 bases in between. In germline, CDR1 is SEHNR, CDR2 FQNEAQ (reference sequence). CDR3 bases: TGTGCCAGCAGCGTGGCCGGGACTCCCTACAATGAGCAGTTCTTC. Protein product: CASSVAGTPYNEQFF.

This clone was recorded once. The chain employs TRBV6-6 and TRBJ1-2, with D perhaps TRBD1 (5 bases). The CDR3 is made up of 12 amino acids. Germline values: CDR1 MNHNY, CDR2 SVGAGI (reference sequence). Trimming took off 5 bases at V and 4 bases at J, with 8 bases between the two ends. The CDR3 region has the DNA TGTGCCAGCAGTAGCAGGGCCTATGGCTACACCTTC. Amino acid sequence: CASSSRAYGYTF.

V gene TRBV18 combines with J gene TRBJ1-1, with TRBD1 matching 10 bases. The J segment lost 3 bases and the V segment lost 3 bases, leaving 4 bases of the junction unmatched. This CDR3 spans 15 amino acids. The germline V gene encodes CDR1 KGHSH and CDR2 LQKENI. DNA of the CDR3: TGTGCCAGCTCACCTAGGACAGGGGGAGACACTGAAGCTTTCTTT. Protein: CASSPRTGGDTEAFF.

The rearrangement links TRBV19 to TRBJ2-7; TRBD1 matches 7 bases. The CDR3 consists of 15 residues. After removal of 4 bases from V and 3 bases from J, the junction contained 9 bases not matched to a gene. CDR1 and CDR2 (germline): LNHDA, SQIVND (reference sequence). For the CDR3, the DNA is TGTGCCAGTAGTACAAAGGGACAGAGTCTCTACGAGCAGTACTTC. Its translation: CASSTKGQSLYEQYF.

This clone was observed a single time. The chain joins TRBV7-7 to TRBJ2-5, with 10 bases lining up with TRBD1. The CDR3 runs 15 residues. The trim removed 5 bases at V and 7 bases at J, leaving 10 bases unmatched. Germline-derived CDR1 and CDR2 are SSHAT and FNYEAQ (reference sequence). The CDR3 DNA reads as TGTGCCAGCAGCACCGCGGGACAGGGGTTATCGACCCAGTACTTC. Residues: CASSTAGQGLSTQYF. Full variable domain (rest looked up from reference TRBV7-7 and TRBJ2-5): GAGVSQSPRYKVTKRGQDVTLRCDPISSHATLYWYQQALGQGPEFLTYFNYEAQPDKSGLPSDRFSAERPEGSISTLTIQRTEQRDSAMYRCASSTAGQGLSTQYFGPGTRLLVL.

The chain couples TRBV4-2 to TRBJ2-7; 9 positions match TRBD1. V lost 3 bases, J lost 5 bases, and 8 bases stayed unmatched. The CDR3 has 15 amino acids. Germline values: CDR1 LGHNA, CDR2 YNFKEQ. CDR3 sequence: CASSHGDREVDEQYF. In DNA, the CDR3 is TGTGCCAGCAGCCATGGGGACAGGGAGGTGGACGAGCAGTACTTC.

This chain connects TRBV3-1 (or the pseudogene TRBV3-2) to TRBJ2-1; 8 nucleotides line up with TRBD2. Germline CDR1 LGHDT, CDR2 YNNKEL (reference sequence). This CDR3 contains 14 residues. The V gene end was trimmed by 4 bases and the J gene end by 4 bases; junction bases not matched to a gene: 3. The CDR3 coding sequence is TGTGCCAGCAGCCTCCAGCGGGAGTACAATGAGCAGTTCTTC. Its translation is CASSLQREYNEQFF.

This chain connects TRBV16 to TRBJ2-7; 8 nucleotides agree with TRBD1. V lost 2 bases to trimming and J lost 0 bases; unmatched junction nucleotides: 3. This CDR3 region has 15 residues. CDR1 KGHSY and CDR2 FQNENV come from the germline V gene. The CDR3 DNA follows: TGTGCCAGCAGCCAAGGGACAGGATACTCCTACGAGCAGTACTTC. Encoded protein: CASSQGTGYSYEQYF.

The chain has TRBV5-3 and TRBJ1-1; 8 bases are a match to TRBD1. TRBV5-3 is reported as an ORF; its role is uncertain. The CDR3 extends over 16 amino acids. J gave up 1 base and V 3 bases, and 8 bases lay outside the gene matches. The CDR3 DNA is TGTGCCAGAAGCTGGGACAGGCCAGGGACGAACACTGAAGCTTTCTTT. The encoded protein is CARSWDRPGTNTEAFF.

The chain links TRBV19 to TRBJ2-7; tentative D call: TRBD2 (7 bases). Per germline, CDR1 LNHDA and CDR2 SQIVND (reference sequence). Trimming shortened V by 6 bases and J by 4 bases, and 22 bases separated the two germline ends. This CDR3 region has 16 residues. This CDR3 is CASSHGGAKSPYEQYF. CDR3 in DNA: TGTGCCAGTAGCCATGGGGGGGCCAAGTCCCCTTACGAGCAGTACTTC.

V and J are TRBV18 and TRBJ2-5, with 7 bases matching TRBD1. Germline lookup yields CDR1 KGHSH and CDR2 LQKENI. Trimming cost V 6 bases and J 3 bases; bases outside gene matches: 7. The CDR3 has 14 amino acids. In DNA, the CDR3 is TGTGCCAGCTCCCCTTTTGACAGGGAAGAGACCCAGTACTTC. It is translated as CASSPFDREETQYF.

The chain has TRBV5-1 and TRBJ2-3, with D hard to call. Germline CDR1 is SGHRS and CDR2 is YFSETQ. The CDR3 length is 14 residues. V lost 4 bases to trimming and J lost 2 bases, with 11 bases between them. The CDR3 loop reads CASSLDDPTDTQYF. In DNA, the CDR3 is TGCGCCAGCAGCCTAGACGACCCCACAGATACGCAGTATTTT.

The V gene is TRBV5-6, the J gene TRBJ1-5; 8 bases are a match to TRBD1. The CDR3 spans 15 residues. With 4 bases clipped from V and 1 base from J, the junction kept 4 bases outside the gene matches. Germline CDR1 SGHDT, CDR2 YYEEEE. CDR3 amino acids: CASSLGQGSNQPQHF. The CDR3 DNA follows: TGTGCCAGCAGCCTAGGACAGGGAAGCAATCAGCCCCAGCATTTT.

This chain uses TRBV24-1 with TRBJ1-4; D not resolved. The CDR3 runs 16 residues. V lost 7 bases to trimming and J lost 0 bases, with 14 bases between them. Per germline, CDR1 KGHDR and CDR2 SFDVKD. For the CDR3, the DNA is TGTGCCACCAGACCCCGGGGTCGGGCAACTAATGAAAAACTGTTTTTT. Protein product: CATRPRGRATNEKLFF.

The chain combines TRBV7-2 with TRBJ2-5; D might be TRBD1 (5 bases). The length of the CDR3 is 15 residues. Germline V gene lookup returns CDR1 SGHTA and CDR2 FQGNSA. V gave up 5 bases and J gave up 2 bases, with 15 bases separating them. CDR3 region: CASSENRQTQETQYF. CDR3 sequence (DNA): TGTGCCAGCAGCGAGAATCGACAGACACAAGAGACCCAGTACTTC.

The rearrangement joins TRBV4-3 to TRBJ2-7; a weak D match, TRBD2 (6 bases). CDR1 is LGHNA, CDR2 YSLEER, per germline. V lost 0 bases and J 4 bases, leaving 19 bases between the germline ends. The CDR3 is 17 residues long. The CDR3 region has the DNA TGCGCCAGCAGCCAAGATAATTATGGGACGGAGGGGTACGAGCAGTACTTC. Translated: CASSQDNYGTEGYEQYF.

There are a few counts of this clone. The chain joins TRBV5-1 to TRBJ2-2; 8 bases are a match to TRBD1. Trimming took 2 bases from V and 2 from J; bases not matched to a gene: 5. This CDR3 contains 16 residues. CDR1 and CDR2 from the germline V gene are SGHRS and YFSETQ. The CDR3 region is CASSFGDRGNTGELFF. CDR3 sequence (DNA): TGCGCCAGCAGCTTTGGAGACAGGGGTAACACCGGGGAGCTGTTTTTT.

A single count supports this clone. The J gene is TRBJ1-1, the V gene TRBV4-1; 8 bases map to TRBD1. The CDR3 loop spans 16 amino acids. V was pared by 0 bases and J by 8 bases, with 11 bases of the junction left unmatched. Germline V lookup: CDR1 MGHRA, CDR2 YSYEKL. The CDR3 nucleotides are TGCGCCAGCAGCCAAGATCTTGACAGGGGCGTATTGGAAGCTTTCTTT. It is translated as CASSQDLDRGVLEAFF.

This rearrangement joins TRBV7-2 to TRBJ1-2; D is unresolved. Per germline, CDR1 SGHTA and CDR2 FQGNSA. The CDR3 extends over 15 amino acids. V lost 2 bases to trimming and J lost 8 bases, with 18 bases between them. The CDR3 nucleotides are TGTGCCAGCAGCTTAACCGGGGTAGGGATTCGCGGCTACACCTTC. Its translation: CASSLTGVGIRGYTF.

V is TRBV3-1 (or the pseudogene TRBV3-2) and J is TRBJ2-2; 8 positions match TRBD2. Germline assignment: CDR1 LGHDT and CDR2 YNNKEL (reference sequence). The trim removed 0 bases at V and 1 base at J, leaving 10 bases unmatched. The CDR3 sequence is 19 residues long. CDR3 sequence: CASSQEGGLAGLNTGELFF. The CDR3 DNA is TGTGCCAGCAGCCAAGAAGGGGGGCTAGCGGGTTTGAACACCGGGGAGCTGTTTTTT.